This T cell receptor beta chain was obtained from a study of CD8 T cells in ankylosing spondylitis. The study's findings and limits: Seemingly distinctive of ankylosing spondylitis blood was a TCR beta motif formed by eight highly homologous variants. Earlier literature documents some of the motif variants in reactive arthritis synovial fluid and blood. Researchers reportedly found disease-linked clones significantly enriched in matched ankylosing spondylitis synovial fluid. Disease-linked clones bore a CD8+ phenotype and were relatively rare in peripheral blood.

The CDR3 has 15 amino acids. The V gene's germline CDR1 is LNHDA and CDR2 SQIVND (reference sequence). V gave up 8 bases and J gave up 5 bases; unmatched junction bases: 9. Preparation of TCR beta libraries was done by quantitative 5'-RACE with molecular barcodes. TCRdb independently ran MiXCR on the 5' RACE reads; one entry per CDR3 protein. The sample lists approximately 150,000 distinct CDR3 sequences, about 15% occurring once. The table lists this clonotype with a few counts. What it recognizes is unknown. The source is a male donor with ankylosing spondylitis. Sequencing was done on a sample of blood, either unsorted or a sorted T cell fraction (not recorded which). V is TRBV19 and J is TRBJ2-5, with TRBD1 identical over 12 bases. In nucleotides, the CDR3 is TGTGCCAGTTCTTCCCGGGACAGGGGGCTTGAGACCCAGTACTTC. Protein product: CASSSRDRGLETQYF.